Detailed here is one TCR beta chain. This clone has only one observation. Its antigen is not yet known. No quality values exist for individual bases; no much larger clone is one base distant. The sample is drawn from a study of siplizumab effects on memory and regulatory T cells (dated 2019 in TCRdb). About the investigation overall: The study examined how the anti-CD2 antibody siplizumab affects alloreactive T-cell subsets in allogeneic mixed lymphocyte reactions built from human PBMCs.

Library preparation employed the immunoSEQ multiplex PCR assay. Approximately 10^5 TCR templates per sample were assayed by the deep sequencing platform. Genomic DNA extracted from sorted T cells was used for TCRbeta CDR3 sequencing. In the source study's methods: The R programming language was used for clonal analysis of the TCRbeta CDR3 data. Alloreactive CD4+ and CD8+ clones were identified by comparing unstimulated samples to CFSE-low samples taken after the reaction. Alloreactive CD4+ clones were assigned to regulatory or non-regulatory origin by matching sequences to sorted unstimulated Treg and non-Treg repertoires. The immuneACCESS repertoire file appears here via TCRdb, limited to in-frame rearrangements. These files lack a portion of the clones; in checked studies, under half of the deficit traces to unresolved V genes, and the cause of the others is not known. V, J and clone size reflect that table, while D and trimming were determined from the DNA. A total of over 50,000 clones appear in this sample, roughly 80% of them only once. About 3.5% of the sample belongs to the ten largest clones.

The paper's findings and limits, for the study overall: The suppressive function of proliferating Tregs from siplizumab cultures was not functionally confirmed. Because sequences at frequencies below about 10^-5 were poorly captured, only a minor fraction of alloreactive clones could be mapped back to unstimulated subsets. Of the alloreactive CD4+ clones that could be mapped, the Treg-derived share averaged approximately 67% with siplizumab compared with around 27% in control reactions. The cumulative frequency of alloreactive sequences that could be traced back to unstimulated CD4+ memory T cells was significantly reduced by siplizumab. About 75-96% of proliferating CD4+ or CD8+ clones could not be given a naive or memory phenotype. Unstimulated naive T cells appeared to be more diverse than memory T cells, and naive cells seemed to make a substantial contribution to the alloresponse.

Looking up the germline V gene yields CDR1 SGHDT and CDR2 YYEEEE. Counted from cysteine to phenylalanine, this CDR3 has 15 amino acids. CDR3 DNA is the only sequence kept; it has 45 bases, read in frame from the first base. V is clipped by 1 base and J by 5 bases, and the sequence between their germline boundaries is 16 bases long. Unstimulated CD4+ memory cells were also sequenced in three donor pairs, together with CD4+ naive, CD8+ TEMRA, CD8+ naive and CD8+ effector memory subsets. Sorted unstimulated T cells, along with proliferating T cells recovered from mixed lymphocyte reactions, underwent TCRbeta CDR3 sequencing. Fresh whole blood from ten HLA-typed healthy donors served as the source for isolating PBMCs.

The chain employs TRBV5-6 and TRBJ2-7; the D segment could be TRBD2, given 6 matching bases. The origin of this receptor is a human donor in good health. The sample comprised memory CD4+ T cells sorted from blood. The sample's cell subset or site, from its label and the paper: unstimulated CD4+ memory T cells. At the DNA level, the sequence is TGTGCCAGCAGCTTGATTCAGGGACTGACGAACGAGCAGTACTTC. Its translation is CASSLIQGLTNEQYF.